The present TCR beta chain was sequenced within a study of blood T cell repertoires in COVID-19. Study summary: T cells, B-cell-depleted T cells, or PBMCs provided the cDNA or gDNA that served as material.

V was pared by 4 bases and J by 0 bases, with 11 bases between. In germline, CDR1 is SGDLS, CDR2 YYNGEE. The CDR3 length is 15 residues. In the original workflow: Estimated nucleated cell counts came from reference gene primer amplification. Data came from immunoSEQ multiplex PCR; TCRdb stores just in-frame clones and leaves some out. The V and J calls and the clone size are those of that table, but D and trimming were determined from the DNA. The sample has 50,000 to 75,000 clones; 65% to 80% are singletons. The receptor comes from a man aged 55 to 70 with acute or convalescent COVID-19. V usage is TRBV9 and J usage is TRBJ1-5; D remains unclear. Sequencing was carried out using peripheral blood. The CDR3 here is CASSPAVGSNQPQHF. The CDR3 coding sequence is TGTGCCAGCAGCCCTGCGGTTGGTAGCAATCAGCCCCAGCATTTT.